The 12 T cell receptor beta chains in this list originate from one sample, sequenced in a study of regulatory T cells in long-lasting Graves disease. Construction of the TCR beta libraries employed iRepertoire HTBI primers in conjunction with Arm-PCR of CDR3 regions. TCRdb re-called the multiplex PCR reads with MiXCR, one entry per CDR3 protein. The table includes about 470,000 distinct CDR3 sequences, around 20% detected once. Sample time point: persistent/refractory GD, antithyroid drugs over 5 years with positive TRAb. Preparation of the TCR library used RNA extracted from PBMCs. Sequencing used peripheral blood mononuclear cells (PBMCs), obtained when the disease was refractory, from a patient treated with antithyroid drugs. The receptors originated from a female donor with Graves disease.

This sequence joins TRBV20-1 and TRBJ1-1, with D possibly matching TRBD1 (5 bases). The germline V gene encodes CDR1 DFQATT and CDR2 SNEGSKA (reference sequence). Trimming pared 6 bases from V and 1 base from J, leaving 15 bases between. The CDR3 spans 14 residues. CDR3 region: CSAKGIQTNTEAFF. The CDR3 region has the DNA TGCAGTGCAAAGGGGATCCAGACGAACACTGAAGCTTTCTTT.

This clonotype occurred a few times. The V call is TRBV5-1, the J call TRBJ2-7, with 10 bases identical to TRBD2. Looked up from germline, CDR1 is SGHRS and CDR2 is YFSETQ. Losses at the gene ends were 4 bases for V and 1 base for J; bases not matched to a gene: 8. The length of the CDR3 is 16 residues. The CDR3 DNA is TGCGCCAGCAGCCGGGAGGGGACTAGCGTTTCCTACGAGCAGTACTTC. Amino acid sequence: CASSREGTSVSYEQYF.

This chain connects TRBV6-5 to TRBJ2-4, with D perhaps TRBD1 (6 bases). The germline gives CDR1 MNHEY, CDR2 SVGAGI. V lost 0 bases and J 4 bases, leaving 10 bases between the germline ends. The CDR3 is 15 residues long. DNA of the CDR3: TGTGCCAGCAGTTACTCGACCCAGGGGAAAAACATTCAGTACTTC. Translation: CASSYSTQGKNIQYF.

The chain carries TRBV5-6 and TRBJ1-1; D is undetermined. The germline V gene encodes CDR1 SGHDT and CDR2 YYEEEE. V was pared by 1 base and J by 4 bases, with 14 bases between. The CDR3 length is 15 residues. The CDR3 is CASSLSLVPITEAFF. CDR3 in DNA: TGTGCCAGCAGCTTGTCTTTAGTACCAATCACTGAAGCTTTCTTT.

This clonotype was counted many times. The chain joins TRBV7-9 to TRBJ2-2, with no clear D. Germline CDR1 is SEHNR and CDR2 is FQNEAQ (reference sequence). There are 14 residues in the CDR3. Trimming shortened V by 6 bases and J by 1 base, and 9 bases separated the two germline ends. The CDR3 region is CASSSRQNTGELFF. Here the CDR3 DNA reads TGTGCCAGCAGTTCGCGACAGAACACCGGGGAGCTGTTTTTT.

Concerning this clonotype itself: Because it lacks the conserved phenylalanine or tryptophan at the end, this CDR3 is likely a read error. The CDR3 DNA follows: TGTGCCAGCAACTTAGGTACGGGTCCCACCGGGGAGCTGTTTCTT. It translates to CASNLGTGPTGELFL. J is TRBJ2-2 and V is TRBV12-3 or TRBV12-4, with D hard to call. V lost 7 bases, J lost 4 bases, and 16 bases lay in between. This CDR3 spans 15 amino acids.

This clonotype occurred many times. This chain joins TRBV28 and TRBJ2-2; TRBD2 matches at 8 bases. Trimming took 2 bases from V and 9 from J; bases not matched to a gene: 8. The CDR3 is made up of 15 amino acids. Germline loops: CDR1 MDHEN, CDR2 SYDVKM. The CDR3 loop reads CASSLGLAGYWELFF. CDR3 DNA: TGTGCCAGCAGTTTAGGGTTAGCGGGATATTGGGAGCTGTTTTTT.

The chain has TRBV7-2 and TRBJ1-1; D unresolved. The CDR3 spans 13 residues. Per the germline V gene, CDR1 is SGHTA and CDR2 is FQGNSA. V was shortened by 3 bases and J by 5 bases, with 10 bases between the two germline ends. In nucleotides, the CDR3 is TGTGCCAGCAGCTTTGGGTCGGAGACTGAAGCTTTCTTT. Its translation is CASSFGSETEAFF.

The V gene is TRBV2, the J gene TRBJ1-5, with D possibly being TRBD1 (6 bases). This CDR3 comprises 14 residues. V was cut by 8 bases and J by 0 bases, with 11 bases left in between. CDR1 is SNHLY and CDR2 is FYNNEI in the germline V gene. The CDR3 bases are TGTGCCAGCGCACAGGGACATAGCAATCAGCCCCAGCATTTT. Translating it yields CASAQGHSNQPQHF.

This clonotype showed up many times. The J gene is TRBJ2-7, the V gene TRBV2; 15 bases map to TRBD2. The length of the CDR3 is 16 residues. Germline trimming cut 4 bases from V and 2 bases from J; bases unmatched to any gene: 3. Germline CDR1 is SNHLY and CDR2 is FYNNEI. CDR3 sequence (DNA): TGTGCCAGCAGTGCCGGACTAGCGGGAGGGACCTACGAGCAGTACTTC. This translates into CASSAGLAGGTYEQYF.

This clonotype was detected many times. The J gene is TRBJ2-3, the V gene TRBV2, with no clear D. The CDR3 consists of 14 residues. Trimming shortened V by 6 bases and J by 2 bases, and 12 bases separated the two germline ends. Germline CDR1 reads SNHLY; CDR2 reads FYNNEI. The CDR3 region is CASRGPRSTDTQYF. CDR3 bases: TGTGCCAGCAGGGGTCCCAGGTCCACAGATACGCAGTATTTT.

A few counts support this clonotype. This rearrangement joins TRBV11-1 to TRBJ2-7, with D perhaps matching TRBD2 (6 bases). Germline V gene lookup returns CDR1 SGHAT and CDR2 FQDESV (reference sequence). The V and J ends lost 6 bases and 1 base respectively, with 16 bases between them. The CDR3 consists of 15 residues. The CDR3 spells CASRITGLRSYEQYF. The CDR3 coding sequence is TGTGCCAGCAGGATCACAGGACTACGTTCCTACGAGCAGTACTTC.